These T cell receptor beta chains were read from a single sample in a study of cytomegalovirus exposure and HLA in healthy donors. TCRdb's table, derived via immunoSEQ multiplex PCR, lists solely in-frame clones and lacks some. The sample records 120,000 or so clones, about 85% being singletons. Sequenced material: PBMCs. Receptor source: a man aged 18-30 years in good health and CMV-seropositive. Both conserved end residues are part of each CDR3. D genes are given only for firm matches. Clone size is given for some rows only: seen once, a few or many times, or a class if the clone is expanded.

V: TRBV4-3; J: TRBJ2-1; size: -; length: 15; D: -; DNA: TGCGCCAGCAGCCCATATCGACAGGAGCAAAATGAGCAGTTCTTC; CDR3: CASSPYRQEQNEQFF
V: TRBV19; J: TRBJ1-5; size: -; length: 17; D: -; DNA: TGTGCCAGTAGTATTTCCTCGGACACTAATAGCAATCAGCCCCAGCATTTT; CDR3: CASSISSDTNSNQPQHF
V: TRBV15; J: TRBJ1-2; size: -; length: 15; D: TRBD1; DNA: TGTGCCACCAGCAGAGATGTCGACAGGGGGCTTGGCTACACCTTC; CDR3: CATSRDVDRGLGYTF
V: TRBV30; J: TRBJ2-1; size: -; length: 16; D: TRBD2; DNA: TGTGCCTGGAGTGTTGCAGCGGGGTTGGTCTACAATGAGCAGTTCTTC; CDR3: CAWSVAAGLVYNEQFF
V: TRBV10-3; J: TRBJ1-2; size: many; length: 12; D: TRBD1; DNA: TGTGCCATCAGCGACAGGGGTAATGGCTACACCTTC; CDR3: CAISDRGNGYTF
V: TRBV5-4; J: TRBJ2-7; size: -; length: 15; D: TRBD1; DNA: TGTGCCAGCAGCTTGGTTCAGGGGGCAACCTACGAGCAGTACTTC; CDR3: CASSLVQGATYEQYF
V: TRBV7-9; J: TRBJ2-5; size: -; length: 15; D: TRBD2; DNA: TGTTCCAGCAGTTCGCCGGGACTAGCGATAGAGACCCAGTACTTC; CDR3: CSSSSPGLAIETQYF
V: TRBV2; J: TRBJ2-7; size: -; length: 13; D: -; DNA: TGTGCCAGCAGTCCGGACAGCTCCTACGAGCAGTACTTC; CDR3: CASSPDSSYEQYF
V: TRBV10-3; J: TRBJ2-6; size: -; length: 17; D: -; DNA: TGTGCCATCAGCAGTCGATTACTAAGGTCTGGGGCCAACGTCCTGACTTTC; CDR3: CAISSRLLRSGANVLTF
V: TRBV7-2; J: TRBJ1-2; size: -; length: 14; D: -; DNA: TGTGCCAGCAGCTTGTCGGGGACTCTCTATGGCTACACCTTC; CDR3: CASSLSGTLYGYTF
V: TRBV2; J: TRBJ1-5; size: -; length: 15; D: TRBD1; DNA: TGTGCCAGCAGTGAAGGCAGGGGGCATGGTCAGCCCCAGCATTTT; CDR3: CASSEGRGHGQPQHF
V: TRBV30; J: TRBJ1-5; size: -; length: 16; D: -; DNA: TGTGCCTGGAGTCTCGGGGGAGACCCTAGCAATCAGCCCCAGCATTTT; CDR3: CAWSLGGDPSNQPQHF
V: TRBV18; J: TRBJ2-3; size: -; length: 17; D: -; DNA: TGTGCCAGCTCACCAATTAGGGGCCCACCTAGCACAGATACGCAGTATTTT; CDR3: CASSPIRGPPSTDTQYF
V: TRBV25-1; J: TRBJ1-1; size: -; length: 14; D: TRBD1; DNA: TGTGCCAGCAGTGATGACAGGGGATGGACTGAAGCTTTCTTT; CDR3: CASSDDRGWTEAFF
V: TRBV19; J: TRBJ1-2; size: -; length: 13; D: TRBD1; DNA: TGTGCCAGTAGTATGGTACCACTCGGACAGGGCACCTTC; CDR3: CASSMVPLGQGTF
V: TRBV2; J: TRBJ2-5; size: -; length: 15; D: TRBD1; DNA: TGTGCCGATCGGACAGGGGGAGGGTATCAAGAGACCCAGTACTTC; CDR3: CADRTGGGYQETQYF
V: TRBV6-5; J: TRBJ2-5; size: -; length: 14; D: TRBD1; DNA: TGTGCCAGCACCCCGACAGGGACGCAAGAGACCCAGTACTTC; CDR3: CASTPTGTQETQYF
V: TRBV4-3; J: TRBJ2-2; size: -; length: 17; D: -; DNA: TGCGCCAGCAGCCAAGCAACAAGGCTAGATGGAACCGGGGAGCTGTTTTTT; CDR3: CASSQATRLDGTGELFF
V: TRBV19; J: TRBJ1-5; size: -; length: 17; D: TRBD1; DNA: TGTGCCAGTAGTCCAGGACAGGGGAGGGATAGCAATCAGCCCCAGCATTTT; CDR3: CASSPGQGRDSNQPQHF
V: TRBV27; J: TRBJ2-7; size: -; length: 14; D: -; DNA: TGTGCCAGCAGTTTTGTTGGGCCGACCTACGAGCAGTACTTC; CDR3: CASSFVGPTYEQYF
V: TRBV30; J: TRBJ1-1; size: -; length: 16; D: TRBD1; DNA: TGTGCCTGGAGTCGGGCGACAGGGCTGAGGGACACTGAAGCTTTCTTT; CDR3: CAWSRATGLRDTEAFF
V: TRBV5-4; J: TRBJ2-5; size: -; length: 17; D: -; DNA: TGTGCCAGCAGCTTTCGACCAGGTTCCTTATTGGCAGAGACCCAGTACTTC; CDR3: CASSFRPGSLLAETQYF
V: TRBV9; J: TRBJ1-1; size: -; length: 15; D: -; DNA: TGTGCCAGCAGCACACAGACAGAAAGGGGCACTGAAGCTTTCTTT; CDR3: CASSTQTERGTEAFF
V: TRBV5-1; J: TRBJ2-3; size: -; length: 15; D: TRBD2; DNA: TGCGCCAGCCACAGACTAGCGGGAGGCACAGATACGCAGTATTTT; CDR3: CASHRLAGGTDTQYF
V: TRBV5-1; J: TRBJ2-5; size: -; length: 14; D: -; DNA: TGCGCCAGCAGCTTGGGGTCGGGGGAAGAGACCCAGTACTTC; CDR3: CASSLGSGEETQYF
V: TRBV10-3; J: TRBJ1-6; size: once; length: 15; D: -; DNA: TGTGCCATCAGTGCGCCGGGACACCCAAATTCACCCCTCCACTTT; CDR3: CAISAPGHPNSPLHF
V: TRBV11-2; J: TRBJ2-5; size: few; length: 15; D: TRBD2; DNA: TGTGCCAGCAGCTTAGAGGGACTAGTTCGGGAGACCCAGTACTTC; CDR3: CASSLEGLVRETQYF
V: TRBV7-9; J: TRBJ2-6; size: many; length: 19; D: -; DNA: TGTGCCAGCAGTCATGGGACTCTTGGTTTTATCTCTGGGGCCAACGTCCTGACTTTC; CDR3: CASSHGTLGFISGANVLTF
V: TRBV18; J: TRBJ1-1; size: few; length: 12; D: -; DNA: TGTGCCAGCTCACCCCAGAACACTGAAGCTTTCTTT; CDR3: CASSPQNTEAFF
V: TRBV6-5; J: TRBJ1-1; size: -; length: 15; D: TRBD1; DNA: TGTGCCAGCAGTTACTCGCCAGGGGGTGATACTGAAGCTTTCTTT; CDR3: CASSYSPGGDTEAFF
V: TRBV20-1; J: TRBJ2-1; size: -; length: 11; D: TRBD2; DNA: TGCAGTGCGAGGACTAGCGGTAAGCAGTTCTTC; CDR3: CSARTSGKQFF